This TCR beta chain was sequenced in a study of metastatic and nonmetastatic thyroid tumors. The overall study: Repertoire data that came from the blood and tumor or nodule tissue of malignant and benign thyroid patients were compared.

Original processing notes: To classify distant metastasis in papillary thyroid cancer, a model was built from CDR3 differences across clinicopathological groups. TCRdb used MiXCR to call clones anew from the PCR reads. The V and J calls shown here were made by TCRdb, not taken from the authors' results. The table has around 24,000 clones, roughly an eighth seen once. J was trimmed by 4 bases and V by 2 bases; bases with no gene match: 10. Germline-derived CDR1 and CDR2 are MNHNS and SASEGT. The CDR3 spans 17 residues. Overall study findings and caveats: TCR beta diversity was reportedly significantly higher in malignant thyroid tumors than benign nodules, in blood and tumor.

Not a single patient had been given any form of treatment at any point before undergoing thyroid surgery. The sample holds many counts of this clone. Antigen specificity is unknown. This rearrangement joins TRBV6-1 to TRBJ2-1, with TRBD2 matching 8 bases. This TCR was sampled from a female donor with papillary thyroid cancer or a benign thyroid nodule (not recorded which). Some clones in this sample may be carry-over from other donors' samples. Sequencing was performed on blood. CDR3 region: CASSESPQRELYNEQFF. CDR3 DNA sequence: TGTGCCAGCAGTGAAAGCCCGCAGCGGGAGTTATACAATGAGCAGTTCTTC.